The 5 T cell receptor beta chains reported below all come from one sample, sequenced in a study of molecular identifiers for immune sequencing clone quantification. MiXCR was run by TCRdb on the PCR reads, yielding one entry per CDR3 protein. This repertoire shows about 640,000 distinct CDR3 sequences, just under 20% found once; its top ten account for roughly 0.85%. Sequencing was performed on naive CD8+ T cells from blood, with Jurkat cell RNA spiked in. Subset reported: FACS-sorted CD8+CD4-CCR7+CD45RA+ naive T cells. The receptors stem from a human donor in good health. Some libraries in this study had Jurkat cell RNA spiked in.

This clonotype was counted many times. The chain recombines TRBV3-1 with TRBJ1-5; 8 positions agree with TRBD1. This CDR3 has 16 amino acids. J lost 3 bases, V lost 0 bases, and 4 bases had no gene match. Germline-derived CDR1 and CDR2 are LGHDT and YNNKEL (reference sequence). This CDR3 reads CASSQDLTGDNQPQHF. The CDR3 DNA reads as TGTGCCAGCAGCCAAGATCTGACAGGGGACAATCAGCCCCAGCATTTT.

This clonotype was observed at least ten times. The V call is TRBV4-3, the J call TRBJ1-1; D uncertain. The ends were cut back, 0 bases at V and 0 bases at J, with 8 bases in the middle. CDR1 and CDR2 from the germline V gene are LGHNA and YSLEER. The CDR3 is made up of 15 amino acids. CDR3 sequence (DNA): TGCGCCAGCAGCCAAGATATGGACTTGAACACTGAAGCTTTCTTT. Amino acid sequence: CASSQDMDLNTEAFF.

This clonotype occurred many times. V and J are TRBV4-1 and TRBJ1-1; TRBD1 matches 7 bases. The CDR3 is 17 residues long. V shed 0 bases and J 0 bases; nucleotides not matched to a gene: 7. Per germline, CDR1 MGHRA and CDR2 YSYEKL. The CDR3 region is CASSQDLGTALNTEAFF. The CDR3 region has the DNA TGCGCCAGCAGCCAAGATTTGGGGACAGCGCTGAACACTGAAGCTTTCTTT.

On this clonotype itself: It may be a read error: a sequence one base away is much more abundant. It is likely a read error, because the conserved phenylalanine at the end of the CDR3 is missing. The chain recombines TRBV7-2 with TRBJ2-1; 10 positions agree with TRBD1. With V trimmed by 4 bases and J by 6 bases, 6 bases remained unmatched. Germline V lookup: CDR1 SGHTA, CDR2 FQGNSA. This CDR3 spans 15 amino acids. The CDR3 protein is CASSSRDRGGNEQFS. The DNA for the CDR3 is TGTGCCAGCAGCTCGCGGGACAGGGGAGGCAATGAGCAGTTCTCC.

This clonotype was picked up many times. J is TRBJ2-7 and V is TRBV28; 16 bases line up with TRBD2. Trimming removed 10 bases from V and 6 bases from J; junction bases left unmatched: 12. Per germline, CDR1 MDHEN and CDR2 SYDVKM. The CDR3 totals 16 residues. CDR3 sequence: CATEKGLAGGPPEQYF. CDR3 in DNA: TGTGCCACAGAAAAGGGACTAGCGGGAGGGCCGCCCGAGCAGTACTTC. The full variable domain, its missing parts supplied by reference TRBV28 and TRBJ2-7, is DVKVTQSSRYLVKRTGEKVFLECVQDMDHENMFWYRQDPGLGLRLIYFSYDVKMKEKGDIPEGYSVSREKKERFSLILESASTNQTSMYLCATEKGLAGGPPEQYFGPGTRLTVT.